A selection of T cell receptor beta chains follows, all from one sample in a study of PD-L1 blockade in urothelial cancer. Method: immunoSEQ multiplex PCR; TCRdb's copy keeps in-frame clones and lacks some. The table lists some 100,000 clones, about 89% of them singletons, with around 0.9% in the top ten. Here the sequenced sample was PBMCs, taken around atezolizumab (anti-PD-L1) treatment. The source is a woman aged 80 or over with urothelial cancer. The CDR3 runs from the conserved cysteine through the conserved F or W. D genes are given only for firm matches. The size field is filled for only some rows; it gives once, few, many or a size class.

clone_size,v_call,j_call,d_call,cdr3_aa,cdr3_nt
.,TRBV4-1,TRBJ2-1,TRBD2,CASSQESGGSYNEQFF,TGCGCCAGCAGCCAAGAAAGCGGGGGCTCCTACAATGAGCAGTTCTTC
once,TRBV15,TRBJ1-4,.,CATSSFTGSEKLFF,TGTGCCACCAGTTCCTTCACAGGGAGTGAAAAACTGTTTTTT
.,TRBV5-5,TRBJ1-2,TRBD1,CASSHSGQGINGYTF,TGTGCCAGCAGCCATTCCGGACAGGGGATCAATGGCTACACCTTC
.,TRBV4-2,TRBJ2-6,TRBD2,CASSQDQAAGVAGANVLTF,TGTGCCAGCAGCCAAGATCAGGCAGCGGGAGTGGCCGGGGCCAACGTCCTGACTTTC
.,TRBV30,TRBJ2-7,.,CAWSYSSYEQYF,TGTGCCTGGAGTTACAGCTCCTACGAGCAGTACTTC
once,TRBV29-1,TRBJ1-2,.,CSVVEVGALYGYTF,TGCAGCGTTGTAGAGGTGGGCGCGCTCTATGGCTACACCTTC
.,TRBV2,TRBJ2-5,TRBD2,CASGGVTQYF,TGTGCCAGCGGGGGGGTGACCCAGTACTTC
.,TRBV28,TRBJ2-1,TRBD2,CASSLAGGGWNEQFF,TGTGCCAGCAGTTTAGCGGGAGGGGGGTGGAATGAGCAGTTCTTC
.,TRBV7-2,TRBJ1-1,.,CASSFRAEAFF,TGTGCCAGCAGCTTCCGGGCTGAAGCTTTCTTT
.,TRBV6-1,TRBJ1-1,TRBD1,CASSADRGSTEAFF,TGTGCCAGCAGTGCCGACAGGGGGAGTACTGAAGCTTTCTTT
.,TRBV10-3,TRBJ1-2,.,CAISLQDLRGYTF,TGTGCCATCAGTTTACAGGATTTGAGAGGCTACACCTTC
.,TRBV4-2,TRBJ2-7,.,CASSQERSVGEQYF,TGTGCCAGCAGCCAAGAGCGCTCGGTCGGGGAGCAGTACTTC
.,TRBV30,TRBJ2-7,TRBD2,CAWSVLAGPYEQYF,TGTGCCTGGAGTGTACTAGCGGGGCCCTACGAGCAGTACTTC
.,TRBV5-6,TRBJ2-1,TRBD2,CASSLGTSINEQFF,TGTGCCAGCAGCCTCGGGACTAGTATCAATGAGCAGTTCTTC
.,TRBV2,TRBJ2-7,TRBD2,CASSVASGRATYEQYF,TGTGCCAGCAGTGTTGCTAGCGGGAGGGCAACCTACGAGCAGTACTTC
.,TRBV27,TRBJ1-2,TRBD1,CASSRTGSNYGYTF,TGTGCCAGCAGTCGGACAGGCTCTAACTATGGCTACACCTTC
.,TRBV6-1,TRBJ1-4,.,CASSAQEVALGEKLFF,TGTGCCAGCAGTGCACAGGAAGTGGCATTGGGAGAAAAACTGTTTTTT
.,TRBV5-4,TRBJ1-3,.,CASSFAATNLRSGNTIYF,TGTGCCAGCAGCTTCGCAGCGACTAACCTTCGGTCTGGAAACACCATATATTTT
.,TRBV5-6,TRBJ2-5,TRBD2,CASSLGRGQETQYF,TGTGCCAGCAGCCTCGGGAGGGGCCAAGAGACCCAGTACTTC
.,TRBV5-1,TRBJ2-1,TRBD2,CASSLGTSGSLEQFF,TGCGCCAGCAGCTTGGGAACTAGCGGGAGTCTTGAGCAGTTCTTC
.,TRBV7-2,TRBJ2-1,TRBD2,CASSLGGRRGKGQFF,TGTGCCAGCAGCTTAGGCGGGAGGCGCGGTAAGGGGCAGTTCTTC
few,TRBV25-1,TRBJ2-7,.,CASSEVGGGLYEQYF,TGTGCCAGCAGTGAAGTCGGAGGAGGGCTCTACGAGCAGTACTTC
.,TRBV10-1,TRBJ2-1,TRBD1,CASSPGQGVGNEQFF,TGCGCCAGCAGCCCCGGACAGGGAGTCGGCAATGAGCAGTTCTTC
.,TRBV5-6,TRBJ2-7,TRBD1,CASSPSGGTGAYEQYF,TGTGCCAGCAGCCCGAGCGGAGGGACAGGGGCGTACGAGCAGTACTTC
.,TRBV9,TRBJ2-3,TRBD2,CASSGISGETDTQYF,TGTGCCAGCAGCGGAATTAGCGGGGAGACAGATACGCAGTATTTT
.,TRBV18,TRBJ1-5,.,CASSPNRTGVRQPQHF,TGTGCCAGCTCACCTAATCGAACAGGTGTTCGTCAGCCCCAGCATTTT